The rows below give T cell receptor beta chains drawn from one sample of a study of cytomegalovirus exposure and HLA in healthy donors. The assay was immunoSEQ multiplex PCR, and TCRdb's table has in-frame clones only and misses some. The sample lists 150,000 to 200,000 clones; roughly 87% were seen once. Specimen: PBMCs. The source is a man between 35 and 55 years old in good health and CMV-seronegative. Each CDR3 is given with its conserved first and last residue. Each record gives: D gene, CDR3 length, V gene, CDR3 protein. The D gene is left open where the match is weak.

D gene: -; CDR3 length: 12; V gene: TRBV7-2; CDR3 protein: CASSNLVQGYTF
D gene: -; CDR3 length: 15; V gene: TRBV7-2; CDR3 protein: CASSLVGTNTGELFF
D gene: -; CDR3 length: 16; V gene: TRBV30; CDR3 protein: CAWSVIGGGWKETQYF
D gene: -; CDR3 length: 15; V gene: TRBV7-8; CDR3 protein: CASSLGLRGANVLTF
D gene: TRBD1; CDR3 length: 14; V gene: TRBV6-5; CDR3 protein: CASRGDSFTYEQYF
D gene: -; CDR3 length: 14; V gene: TRBV11-2; CDR3 protein: CASSLDGGALGYTF
D gene: TRBD1; CDR3 length: 13; V gene: TRBV5-5; CDR3 protein: CASSSGTVIEQYF
D gene: TRBD1; CDR3 length: 14; V gene: TRBV7-9; CDR3 protein: CASSTGQGNYGYTF
D gene: TRBD2; CDR3 length: 16; V gene: TRBV18; CDR3 protein: CASSTLAGGSYNEQFF
D gene: -; CDR3 length: 13; V gene: TRBV5-4; CDR3 protein: CASSLAGTYEQYF
D gene: TRBD2; CDR3 length: 16; V gene: TRBV5-1; CDR3 protein: CASSLDRAGGPETQYF
D gene: -; CDR3 length: 17; V gene: TRBV9; CDR3 protein: CASSVVPAESSYNEQFF
D gene: -; CDR3 length: 13; V gene: TRBV2; CDR3 protein: CASSDDRNTEAFF
D gene: -; CDR3 length: 15; V gene: TRBV2; CDR3 protein: CASSVQQGSNQPQHF
D gene: -; CDR3 length: 16; V gene: TRBV21-1; CDR3 protein: CASSRQGALKSDEQFF
D gene: TRBD1; CDR3 length: 13; V gene: TRBV27; CDR3 protein: CASSLRQGIEAFF
D gene: -; CDR3 length: 16; V gene: TRBV5-6; CDR3 protein: CASSLGGPTFTDTQYF
D gene: -; CDR3 length: 13; V gene: TRBV5-1; CDR3 protein: CASSLLASYGYTF
D gene: TRBD1; CDR3 length: 14; V gene: TRBV7-9; CDR3 protein: CASSLGTGGDGYTF
D gene: TRBD1; CDR3 length: 14; V gene: TRBV5-4; CDR3 protein: CASSVGQRNTEAFF
D gene: -; CDR3 length: 14; V gene: TRBV10-3; CDR3 protein: CAISESMSDYGYTF
D gene: TRBD2; CDR3 length: 16; V gene: TRBV28; CDR3 protein: CASSPRLAGIRQTQYF
D gene: TRBD2; CDR3 length: 16; V gene: TRBV5-4; CDR3 protein: CASSLPGGSSTDTQYF
D gene: -; CDR3 length: 13; V gene: TRBV19; CDR3 protein: CASSFGGNTEAFF
D gene: -; CDR3 length: 14; V gene: TRBV2; CDR3 protein: CASTERVSSYEQYF
D gene: TRBD1; CDR3 length: 16; V gene: TRBV5-8; CDR3 protein: CASSLDRGAAITEAFF
D gene: TRBD1; CDR3 length: 13; V gene: TRBV28; CDR3 protein: CAITGGHNQPQHF
D gene: -; CDR3 length: 15; V gene: TRBV7-2; CDR3 protein: CASVEAGFSNQPQHF
D gene: -; CDR3 length: 15; V gene: TRBV7-9; CDR3 protein: CASSLGSSGANVLTF
D gene: -; CDR3 length: 12; V gene: TRBV21-1; CDR3 protein: CAIPGRKETQYF
D gene: -; CDR3 length: 14; V gene: TRBV14; CDR3 protein: CASSQRVLAYEQYF
D gene: -; CDR3 length: 16; V gene: TRBV5-1; CDR3 protein: CASSLMARGHSDTQYF